This T cell receptor beta chain emerged from a study of T cell repertoires in aging, cancer and after chemotherapy. Study overall: Donor ages fell into six groups from 30 or younger up to 70 or older. Study results and limitations: Median generation probability rose over the chemotherapy interval in each cancer cohort, suggesting rebound thymic output. The repertoire data cannot show anything about immunological memory following chemotherapy. Compared with age-matched healthy donors, untreated hematological or solid cancer patients showed higher blood TCR clonality.

Germline values: CDR1 KGHSH, CDR2 LQKENI. V lost 3 bases to trimming and J lost 3 bases, with 20 bases between them. CDR3 size: 17 residues. In its sample, this clonotype is medium-sized. Its matching antigen is unknown. A mixed TRB-A/B primer pool amplified rearranged TRB by multiplex touch-down PCR. TCRdb processed the multiplex PCR reads anew with MiXCR; each CDR3 protein has one entry. This table has roughly 3,300 distinct CDR3 sequences, about a fifth appearing once. TCR beta rearrangements were amplified from peripheral blood genomic DNA. Input material: blood. V usage is TRBV18 and J usage is TRBJ2-5; TRBD1 might be the D (5 bases). This TCR derives from a human donor with a blood cancer. The CDR3 loop reads CASSPLAGHGIEETQYF. For the CDR3, the DNA is TGTGCCAGCTCACCGTTAGCCGGACATGGGATCGAAGAGACCCAGTACTTC.